This paragraph covers one TCR beta chain sequence. What this receptor recognizes is not known. No per-base quality is available; no much larger clone lies one base away. Libraries were made using RT-PCR. The instrument was an Illumina HiSeq 2500. Clones were called with MiXCR by TCRdb after fastp trimmed the public reads at Q25, and only in-frame beta chains were retained. Identical CDR3 proteins give one entry, which carries the most common genes and DNA. This sample comprises 550,000 to 650,000 distinct CDR3 sequences, 12% of them detected only once. About a tenth of the sample rests with the top ten. The record originates from a study of response to subunit inactivated influenza vaccine (dated by TCRdb to 2017 to 2018). For context, the study as a whole: To follow how T cells responded to a trivalent subunit inactivated influenza vaccine, the researchers relied on deep quantitative profiling of the T cell receptor repertoire. Overall study results and their limits: It was suggested by the authors that each seasonal influenza vaccination may recruit only a limited number of new T cells.

V and J are trimmed by 1 base and 6 bases, and the gene matches miss 5 bases of the junction. The CDR3 goes from the cysteine to the phenylalanine over 16 residues. Left in the record is the CDR3 DNA by itself, 48 bases read in frame from the first base. Reading the germline V gene gives CDR1 KGHSH and CDR2 LQKENI. The source is a man in his forties or fifties who received an inactivated influenza vaccine. Donor details come from another sample of the same person, matched by shared clones. The V and J genes are TRBV18 and TRBJ2-1; TRBD2 aligns with 11 central bases. Sequences were derived from PBMCs from blood, sampled on the day of vaccination. The nucleotides read TGTGCCAGCTCACCACTCCCGGGACTAGCGGTCAATGAGCAGTTCTTC. The translation is CASSPLPGLAVNEQFF.